This T cell receptor (beta chain) was sequenced for a study of CD8 T cells in ankylosing spondylitis (dated by TCRdb to about 2017). About the investigation overall: The study set out to find disease-linked TCR variants by profiling T cell receptor beta repertoires in ankylosing spondylitis patients and healthy donors. In total, the full study cohort was made up of some 110 healthy donors and roughly 27 ankylosing spondylitis patients. Peripheral blood was sampled, and synovial fluid was additionally collected from ankylosing spondylitis patients. General study outcomes and caveats: Blood from ankylosing spondylitis patients appeared to be characterized by a TCR beta motif made up of several highly homologous amino acid variants. Some of the motif variants had been reported before in the synovial fluid and blood of reactive arthritis patients, a finding that suggests common disease-initiation mechanisms. The disease-linked clones had a CD8+ phenotype and were found at relatively low frequencies in peripheral blood. According to the report, matched synovial fluid samples from ankylosing spondylitis patients were significantly enriched for the disease-linked clones.

The sequencer listed for this sample is Illumina HiSeq 2500. Quantitative 5'-RACE with molecular barcodes was the method used to prepare the TCR beta libraries. The study's processing was this. A new computational method based on a probabilistic model of VDJ rearrangement was used to identify disease-linked TCR variants. The raw public reads went through TCRdb reprocessing: fastp at Q25, MiXCR clone calling, in-frame beta chains kept. Each entry is one CDR3 protein sequence, shown with its most common DNA and genes. The V and J calls shown here were made by TCRdb, not taken from the authors' results. For this sample the table gives some 700,000 distinct CDR3 sequences, of which roughly 19% were detected only once. The ten largest clones add up to under 20% of the sample. As for this clonotype: Its specific antigen is unknown. It has no much larger one-base neighbor in the sample; base qualities were not kept.

Including cysteine and phenylalanine, the CDR3 has 14 amino acids. Here the CDR3 DNA is all that survives: 42 bases in frame from base 1. Here V drops 4 bases and J drops 10 bases, and the junction holds 9 bases not matched to any gene. CDR1 and CDR2 are read off the germline V gene as SQVTM and ANQGSEA. Sequences were obtained from blood, either unsorted or a sorted T cell fraction (not recorded which). Recombination connected TRBV29-1 to TRBJ2-6; TRBD1 aligns with 8 central bases. The clonotype originates from a male donor with ankylosing spondylitis. In nucleotides, the sequence is TGCAGCGTTGGAGGGCAGGGGGCTGGAAACGTCCTGACTTTC. This translates into CSVGGQGAGNVLTF.